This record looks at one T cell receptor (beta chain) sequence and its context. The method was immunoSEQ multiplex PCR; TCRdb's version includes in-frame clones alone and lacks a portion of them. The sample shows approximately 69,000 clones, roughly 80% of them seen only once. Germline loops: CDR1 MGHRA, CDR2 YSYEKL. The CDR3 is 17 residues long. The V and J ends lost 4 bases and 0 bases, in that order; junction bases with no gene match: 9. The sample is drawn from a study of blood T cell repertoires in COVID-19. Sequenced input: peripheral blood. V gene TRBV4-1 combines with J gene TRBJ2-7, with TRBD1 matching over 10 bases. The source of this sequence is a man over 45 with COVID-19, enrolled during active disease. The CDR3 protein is CASSRFPGQGFSYEQYF. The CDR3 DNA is TGCGCCAGCAGCCGGTTTCCGGGACAGGGGTTCTCCTACGAGCAGTACTTC.